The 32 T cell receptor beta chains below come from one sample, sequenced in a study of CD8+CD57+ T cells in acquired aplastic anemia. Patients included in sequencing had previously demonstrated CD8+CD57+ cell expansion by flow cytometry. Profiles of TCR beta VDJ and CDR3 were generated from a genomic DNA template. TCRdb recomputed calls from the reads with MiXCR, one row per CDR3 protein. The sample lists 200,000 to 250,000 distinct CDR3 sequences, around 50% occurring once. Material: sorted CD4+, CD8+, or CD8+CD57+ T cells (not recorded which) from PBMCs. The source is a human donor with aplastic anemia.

CDR3 nucleotides: TGTGCCACCGGGACAGATCTAGAGACCCAGTACTTC. Protein: CATGTDLETQYF. The chain couples TRBV24-1 to TRBJ2-5, with TRBD1 matching over 7 bases. Losses at the gene ends were 9 bases for V and 4 bases for J; bases not matched to a gene: 4. Germline V lookup: CDR1 KGHDR, CDR2 SFDVKD. CDR3 length: 12 residues.

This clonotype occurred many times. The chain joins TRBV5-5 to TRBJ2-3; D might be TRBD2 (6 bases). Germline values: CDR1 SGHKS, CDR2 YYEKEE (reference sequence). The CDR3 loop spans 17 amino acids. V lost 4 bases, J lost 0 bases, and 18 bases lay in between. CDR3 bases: TGTGCCAGCAGCCTTATGTCCGGTGGGGGGAGCACAGATACGCAGTATTTT. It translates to CASSLMSGGGSTDTQYF.

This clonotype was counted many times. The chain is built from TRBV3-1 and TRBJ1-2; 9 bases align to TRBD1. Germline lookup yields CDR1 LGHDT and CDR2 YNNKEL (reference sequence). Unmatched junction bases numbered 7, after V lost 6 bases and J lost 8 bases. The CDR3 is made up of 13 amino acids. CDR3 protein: CASSRDRATGYTF. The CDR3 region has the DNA TGTGCCAGCAGTCGGGACAGGGCAACGGGCTACACCTTC.

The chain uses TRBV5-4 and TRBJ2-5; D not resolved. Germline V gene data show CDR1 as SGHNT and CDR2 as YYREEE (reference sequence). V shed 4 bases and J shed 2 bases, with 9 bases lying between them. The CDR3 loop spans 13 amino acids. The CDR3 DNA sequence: TGTGCCAGCAGCCCGAGAGGACAAGAGACCCAGTACTTC. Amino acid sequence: CASSPRGQETQYF.

The CDR3 here is CASSLETDDSYEQYF. CDR3 in DNA: TGTGCCAGCAGCTTGGAGACGGACGACTCCTACGAGCAGTACTTC. The J gene is TRBJ2-7, the V gene TRBV9; D unclear. V lost 4 bases, J lost 0 bases, and 14 bases lay in between. The germline V gene encodes CDR1 SGDLS and CDR2 YYNGEE. CDR3 length equals 15 residues.

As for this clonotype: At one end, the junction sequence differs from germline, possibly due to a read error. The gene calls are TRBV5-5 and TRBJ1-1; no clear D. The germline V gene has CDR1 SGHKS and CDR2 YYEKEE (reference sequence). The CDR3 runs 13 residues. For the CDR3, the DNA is TGTGCCAGCAGCTTTCCGGGTCGGGCTGAAGCCTTCTTT. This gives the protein CASSFPGRAEAFF.

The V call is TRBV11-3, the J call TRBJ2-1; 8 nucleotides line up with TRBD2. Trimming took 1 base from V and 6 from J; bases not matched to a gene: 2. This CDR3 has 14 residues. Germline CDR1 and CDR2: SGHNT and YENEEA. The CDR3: CASSLGGRSNEQFF. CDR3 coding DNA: TGTGCCAGCAGCTTAGGCGGGAGGTCCAATGAGCAGTTCTTC.

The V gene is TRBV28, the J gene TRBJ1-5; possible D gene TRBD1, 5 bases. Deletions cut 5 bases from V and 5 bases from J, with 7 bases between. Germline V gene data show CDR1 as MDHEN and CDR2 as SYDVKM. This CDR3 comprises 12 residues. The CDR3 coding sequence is TGTGCCAGCAGTACAGGTGATCAGCCCCAGCATTTT. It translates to CASSTGDQPQHF. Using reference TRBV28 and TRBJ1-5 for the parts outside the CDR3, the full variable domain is DVKVTQSSRYLVKRTGEKVFLECVQDMDHENMFWYRQDPGLGLRLIYFSYDVKMKEKGDIPEGYSVSREKKERFSLILESASTNQTSMYLCASSTGDQPQHFGDGTRLSIL.

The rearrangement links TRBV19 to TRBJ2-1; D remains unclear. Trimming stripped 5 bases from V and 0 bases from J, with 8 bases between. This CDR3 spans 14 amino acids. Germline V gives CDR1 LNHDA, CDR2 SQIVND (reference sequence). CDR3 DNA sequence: TGTGCCAGTAGTCTCTTTGGCTCCTACAATGAGCAGTTCTTC. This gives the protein CASSLFGSYNEQFF.

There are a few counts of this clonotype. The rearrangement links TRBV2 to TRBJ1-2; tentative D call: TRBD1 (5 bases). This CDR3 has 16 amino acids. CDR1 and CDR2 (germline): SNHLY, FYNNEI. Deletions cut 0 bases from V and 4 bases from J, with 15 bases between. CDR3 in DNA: TGTGCCAGCAGTGAAGCGCGGACGGGGGTGGGCTATGGCTACACCTTC. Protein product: CASSEARTGVGYGYTF.

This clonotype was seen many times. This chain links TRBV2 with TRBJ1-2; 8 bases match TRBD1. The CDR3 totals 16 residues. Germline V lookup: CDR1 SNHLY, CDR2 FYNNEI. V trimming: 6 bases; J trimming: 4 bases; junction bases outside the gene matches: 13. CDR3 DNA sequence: TGTGCCAGCAGCCCGACCGGTCGGACAGGGACCTATGGCTACACCTTC. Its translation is CASSPTGRTGTYGYTF.

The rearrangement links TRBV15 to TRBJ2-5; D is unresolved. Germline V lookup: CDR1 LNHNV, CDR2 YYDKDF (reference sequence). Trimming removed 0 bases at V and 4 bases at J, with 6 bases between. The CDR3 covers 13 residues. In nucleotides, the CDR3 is TGTGCCACCAGCAGAGACATTACAGAGACCCAGTACTTC. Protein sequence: CATSRDITETQYF.

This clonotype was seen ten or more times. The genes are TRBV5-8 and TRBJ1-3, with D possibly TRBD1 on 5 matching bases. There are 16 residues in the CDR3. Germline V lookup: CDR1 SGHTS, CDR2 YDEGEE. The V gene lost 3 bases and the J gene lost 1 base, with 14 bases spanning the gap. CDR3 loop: CASSSGGGRSGNTIYF. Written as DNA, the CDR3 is TGTGCCAGCAGCTCGGGGGGGGGAAGGTCTGGAAACACCATATATTTT.

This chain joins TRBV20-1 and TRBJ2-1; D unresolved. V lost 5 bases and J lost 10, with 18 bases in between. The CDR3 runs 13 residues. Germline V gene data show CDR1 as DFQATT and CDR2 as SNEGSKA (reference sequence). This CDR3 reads CSAGQTSDGEQFF. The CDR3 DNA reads TGCAGTGCTGGCCAGACCTCCGACGGGGAGCAGTTCTTC.

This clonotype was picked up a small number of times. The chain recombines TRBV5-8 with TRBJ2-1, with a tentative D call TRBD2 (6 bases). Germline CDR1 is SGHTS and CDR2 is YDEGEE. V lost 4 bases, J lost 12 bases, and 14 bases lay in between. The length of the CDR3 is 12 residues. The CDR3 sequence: CASSLAGLLQFF. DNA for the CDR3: TGTGCCAGCAGCCTAGCCGGACTATTGCAGTTCTTC. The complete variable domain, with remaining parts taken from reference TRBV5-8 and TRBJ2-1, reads EAGVTQSPTHLIKTRGQQATLRCSPISGHTSVYWYQQALGLGLQFLLWYDEGEERNRGNFPPRFSGRQFPNYSSELNVNALELEDSALYLCASSLAGLLQFFGPGTRLTVL.

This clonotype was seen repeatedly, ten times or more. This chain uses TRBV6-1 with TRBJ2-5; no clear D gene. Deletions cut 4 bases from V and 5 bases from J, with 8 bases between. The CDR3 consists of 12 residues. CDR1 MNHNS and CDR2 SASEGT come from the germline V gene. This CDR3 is CASSGRWETQYF. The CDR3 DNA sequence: TGTGCCAGCAGTGGTAGATGGGAGACCCAGTACTTC.

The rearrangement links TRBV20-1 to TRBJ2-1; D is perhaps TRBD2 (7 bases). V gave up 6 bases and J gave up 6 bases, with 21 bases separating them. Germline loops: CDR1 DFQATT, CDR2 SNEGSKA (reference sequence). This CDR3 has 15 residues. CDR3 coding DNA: TGCAGTGCAACATGGGCGTGGGGGGGCACCAATGAGCAGTTCTTC. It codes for CSATWAWGGTNEQFF.

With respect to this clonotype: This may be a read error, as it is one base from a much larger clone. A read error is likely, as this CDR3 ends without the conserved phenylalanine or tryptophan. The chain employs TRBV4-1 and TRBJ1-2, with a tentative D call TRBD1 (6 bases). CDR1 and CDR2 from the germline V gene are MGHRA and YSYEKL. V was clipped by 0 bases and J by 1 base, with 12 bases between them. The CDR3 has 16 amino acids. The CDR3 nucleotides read TGCGCCAGCAGCCAAGAGCAGGGGAGGTATAACTATGGCTACACCCTC. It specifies CASSQEQGRYNYGYTL.

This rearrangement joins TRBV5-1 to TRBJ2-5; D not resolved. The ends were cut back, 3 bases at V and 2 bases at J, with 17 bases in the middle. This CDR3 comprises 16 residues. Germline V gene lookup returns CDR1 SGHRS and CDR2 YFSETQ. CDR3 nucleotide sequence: TGCGCCAGCAGCTCGGTCATAGACTTGTCACAAGAGACCCAGTACTTC. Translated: CASSSVIDLSQETQYF.

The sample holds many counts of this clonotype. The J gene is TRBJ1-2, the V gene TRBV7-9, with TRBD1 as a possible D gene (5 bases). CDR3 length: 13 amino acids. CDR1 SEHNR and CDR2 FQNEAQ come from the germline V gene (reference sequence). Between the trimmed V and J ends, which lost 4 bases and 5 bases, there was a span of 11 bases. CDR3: CASSSTEMYGYTF. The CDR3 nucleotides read TGTGCCAGCAGCTCGACAGAGATGTATGGCTACACCTTC. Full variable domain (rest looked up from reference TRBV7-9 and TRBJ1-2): DTGVSQNPRHKITKRGQNVTFRCDPISEHNRLYWYRQTLGQGPEFLTYFQNEAQLEKSRLLSDRFSAERPKGSFSTLEIQRTEQGDSAMYLCASSSTEMYGYTFGSGTRLTVV.

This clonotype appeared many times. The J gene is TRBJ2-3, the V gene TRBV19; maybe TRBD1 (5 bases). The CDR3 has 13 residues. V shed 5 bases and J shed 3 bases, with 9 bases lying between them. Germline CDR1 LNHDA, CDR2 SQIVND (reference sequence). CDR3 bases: TGTGCCAGTAGTTCCCAGGGAACAGATACGCAGTATTTT. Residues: CASSSQGTDTQYF. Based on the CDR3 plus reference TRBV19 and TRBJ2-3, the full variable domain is DGGITQSPKYLFRKEGQNVTLSCEQNLNHDAMYWYRQDPGQGLRLIYYSQIVNDFQKGDIAEGYSVSREKKESFPLTVTSAQKNPTAFYLCASSSQGTDTQYFGPGTRLTVL.

The CDR3 loop reads CAISESTYEQYF. DNA for the CDR3: TGTGCCATCAGTGAGTCGACCTACGAGCAGTACTTC. The chain recombines TRBV10-3 with TRBJ2-7; D unresolved. Germline V gene sequence: CDR1 ENHRY, CDR2 SYGVKD. Trimming left V 0 bases short and J 2 bases short, with 2 bases between. This CDR3 has 12 amino acids.

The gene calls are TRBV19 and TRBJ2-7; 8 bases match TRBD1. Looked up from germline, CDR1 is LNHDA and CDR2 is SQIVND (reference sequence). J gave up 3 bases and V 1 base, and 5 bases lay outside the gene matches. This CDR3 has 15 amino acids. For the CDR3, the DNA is TGTGCCAGTAGTATAGGATCCGGGACAGGCTACGAGCAGTACTTC. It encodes CASSIGSGTGYEQYF. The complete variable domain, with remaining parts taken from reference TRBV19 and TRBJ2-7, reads DGGITQSPKYLFRKEGQNVTLSCEQNLNHDAMYWYRQDPGQGLRLIYYSQIVNDFQKGDIAEGYSVSREKKESFPLTVTSAQKNPTAFYLCASSIGSGTGYEQYFGPGTRLTVT.

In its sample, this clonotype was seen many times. The DNA for the CDR3 is TGTGCCAGCAAGAGGACCGGTGGGGAGACCCAGTACTTC. Amino acids: CASKRTGGETQYF. The V call is TRBV3-1, the J call TRBJ2-5; D is uncertain. The CDR3 has 13 amino acids. The ends were cut back, 7 bases at V and 5 bases at J, with 14 bases in the middle. CDR1 and CDR2 from the germline V gene are LGHDT and YNNKEL (reference sequence).

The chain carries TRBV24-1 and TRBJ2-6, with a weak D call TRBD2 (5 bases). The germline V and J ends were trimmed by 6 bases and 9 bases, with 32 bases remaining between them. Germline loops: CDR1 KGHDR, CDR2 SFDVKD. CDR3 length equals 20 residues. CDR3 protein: CATSSRQRAPSIFFDNVLTF. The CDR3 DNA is TGTGCCACCAGTAGCCGCCAGAGGGCGCCTTCGATTTTCTTTGACAACGTCCTGACTTTC.

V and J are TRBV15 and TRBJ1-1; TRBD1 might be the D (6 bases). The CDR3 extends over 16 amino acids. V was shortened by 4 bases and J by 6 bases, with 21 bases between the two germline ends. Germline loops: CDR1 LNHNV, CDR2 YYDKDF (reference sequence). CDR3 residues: CATSNTGREATPEAFF. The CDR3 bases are TGTGCCACCAGCAACACAGGGAGGGAGGCGACCCCTGAAGCTTTCTTT.

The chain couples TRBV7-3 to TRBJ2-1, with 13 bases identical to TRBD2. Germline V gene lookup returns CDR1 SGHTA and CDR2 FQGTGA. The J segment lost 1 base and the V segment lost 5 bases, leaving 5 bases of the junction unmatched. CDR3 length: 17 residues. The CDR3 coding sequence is TGTGCCAGCAGCCCAGGGACTAGCGGGGCATCCTACAATGAGCAGTTCTTC. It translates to CASSPGTSGASYNEQFF.

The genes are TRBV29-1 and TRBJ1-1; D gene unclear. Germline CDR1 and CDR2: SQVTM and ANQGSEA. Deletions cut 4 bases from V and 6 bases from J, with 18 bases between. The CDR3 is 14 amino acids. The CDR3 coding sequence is TGCAGCGTTGTAACCCCTCGAGGCGGGGCTGAAGCTTTCTTT. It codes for CSVVTPRGGAEAFF.

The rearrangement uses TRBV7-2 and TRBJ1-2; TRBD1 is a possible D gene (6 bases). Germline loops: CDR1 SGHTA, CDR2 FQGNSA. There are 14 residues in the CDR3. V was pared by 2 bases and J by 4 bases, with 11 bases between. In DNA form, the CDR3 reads TGTGCCAGCAGCTTAAATGGGGGGGCCTATGGCTACACCTTC. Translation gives CASSLNGGAYGYTF.

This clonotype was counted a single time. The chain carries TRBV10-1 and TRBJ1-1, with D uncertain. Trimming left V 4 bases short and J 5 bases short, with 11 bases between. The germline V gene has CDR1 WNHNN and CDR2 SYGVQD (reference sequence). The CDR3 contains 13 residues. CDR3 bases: TGCGCCAGCAGTGGACAACCCGGGACTGAAGCTTTCTTT. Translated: CASSGQPGTEAFF.

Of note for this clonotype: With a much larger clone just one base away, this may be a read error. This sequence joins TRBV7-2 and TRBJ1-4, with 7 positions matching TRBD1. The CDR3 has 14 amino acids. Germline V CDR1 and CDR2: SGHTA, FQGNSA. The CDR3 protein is CASSFGTAGEKLSF. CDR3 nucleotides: TGTGCCAGCAGCTTTGGGACAGCCGGGGAAAAACTGTCTTTT.

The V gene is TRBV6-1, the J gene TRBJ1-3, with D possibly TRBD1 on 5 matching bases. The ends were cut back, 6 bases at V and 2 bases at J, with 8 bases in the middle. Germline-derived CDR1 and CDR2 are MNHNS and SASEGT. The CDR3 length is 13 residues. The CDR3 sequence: CASRVRAGNTIYF. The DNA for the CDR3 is TGTGCCAGCAGGGTCAGGGCTGGAAACACCATATATTTT.